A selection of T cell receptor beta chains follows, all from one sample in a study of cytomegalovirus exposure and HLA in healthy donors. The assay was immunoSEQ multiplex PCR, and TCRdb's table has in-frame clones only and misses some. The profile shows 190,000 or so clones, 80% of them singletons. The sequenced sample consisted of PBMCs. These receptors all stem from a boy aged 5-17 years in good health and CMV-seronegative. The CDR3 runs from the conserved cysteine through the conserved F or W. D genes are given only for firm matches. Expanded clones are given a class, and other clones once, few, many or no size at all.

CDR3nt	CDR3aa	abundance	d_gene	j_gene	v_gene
TGTGCCAGCAACCGAATGACAGGGGCCAAAGATACGCAGTATTTT	CASNRMTGAKDTQYF	NA	TRBD1	TRBJ2-3	TRBV9
TGCGCCAGCAGCTTGGATAGTTACTCCTACGAGCAGTACTTC	CASSLDSYSYEQYF	NA	NA	TRBJ2-7	TRBV5-1
TGCAGCGCTAAGAGGACAGTCGGTAGGAACACTGAAGCTTTCTTT	CSAKRTVGRNTEAFF	NA	NA	TRBJ1-1	TRBV29-1
TGTGCCAGCAGCCGCCGGGACAGGGGCACAGATACGCAGTATTTT	CASSRRDRGTDTQYF	NA	TRBD1	TRBJ2-3	TRBV6-5
TGCGCCAGCAGCCCCGGAGGAGGTCGGACAGATACGCAGTATTTT	CASSPGGGRTDTQYF	NA	NA	TRBJ2-3	TRBV4-3
TGTGCAAGGCCCGTACAGGCCTACGAGCAGTACTTC	CARPVQAYEQYF	NA	NA	TRBJ2-7	TRBV6-1
TGTGCCAGCAGCTTAGCCCCGCATAGGAACACTGAAGCTTTCTTT	CASSLAPHRNTEAFF	once	NA	TRBJ1-1	TRBV11-1
TGTGCCAGCAGCCTGACAGGGATTCCCGGGGAGCTGTTTTTT	CASSLTGIPGELFF	NA	TRBD1	TRBJ2-2	TRBV6-5
TGTGCCAGCAGAGGACAGGGGGCGAACACCGGGGAGCTGTTTTTT	CASRGQGANTGELFF	NA	NA	TRBJ2-2	TRBV21-1
TGTGCCAGTAGTATGGGACAGGGGGGGGCTTTCTTT	CASSMGQGGAFF	NA	TRBD1	TRBJ1-1	TRBV19
TGTGCCAGCAGCGTAGCAGGGGGAAATGAAAAACTGTTTTTT	CASSVAGGNEKLFF	NA	TRBD1	TRBJ1-4	TRBV9
TGTGCCAGTAGACGGAGCTCTGGAAACACCATATATTTT	CASRRSSGNTIYF	NA	NA	TRBJ1-3	TRBV19
TGCGCCAGCAGACAACAGGGGGTACGGACCGGGGAGCTGTTTTTT	CASRQQGVRTGELFF	NA	TRBD1	TRBJ2-2	TRBV5-1
TGTGCCAGCAGCAGCCGGGACAGGGGTCTTTATAATTCACCCCTCCACTTT	CASSSRDRGLYNSPLHF	NA	NA	TRBJ1-6	TRBV21-1
TGTGCCAGCAGCTCAACCGGGACAGGATTGTACGAGCAGTACTTC	CASSSTGTGLYEQYF	NA	TRBD1	TRBJ2-7	TRBV5-4
TGCGCCAGCAGCGCGTCCCCTAGCGGGAGTTATCTAGATACGCAGTATTTT	CASSASPSGSYLDTQYF	once	TRBD2	TRBJ2-3	TRBV5-1
TGTGCCAGCAGTTACGGCCATACTAACTATGGCTACACCTTC	CASSYGHTNYGYTF	NA	NA	TRBJ1-2	TRBV6-5
TGTGCTAGCAGTTCTACCAGGGGGGACGGTGAAAAACTGTTTTTT	CASSSTRGDGEKLFF	NA	TRBD1	TRBJ1-4	TRBV7-7
TGTGCCAGCTCACCACAAGGGGGCACTGAAGCTTTCTTT	CASSPQGGTEAFF	NA	NA	TRBJ1-1	TRBV18
TGTGCCAGCAGCAAAGCCCCCCGGTGCACTGAAGCTTTCTTT	CASSKAPRCTEAFF	NA	NA	TRBJ1-1	TRBV21-1
TGTGCCAGTGGGAGGGGGGACTATGGCTACACCTTC	CASGRGDYGYTF	NA	NA	TRBJ1-2	TRBV19
TGTGCCAGCAGCCCAGAGGGACAGGGAGGTGAAAAACTGTTTTTT	CASSPEGQGGEKLFF	NA	TRBD1	TRBJ1-4	TRBV9
TGTGCCAGCACCCAGGGGGGGAACACTGAAGCTTTCTTT	CASTQGGNTEAFF	NA	TRBD1	TRBJ1-1	TRBV27
TGTGCCAGCAGCTTGGGACTAGCGGGAGGGCCTACAAGAGAGGAGACCCAGTACTTC	CASSLGLAGGPTREETQYF	once	TRBD2	TRBJ2-5	TRBV2
TGTGCCAGCAGCCGAGGGACAGGGGAAACTGAAGCTTTCTTT	CASSRGTGETEAFF	few	TRBD1	TRBJ1-1	TRBV6-6
TGTGCCAGCAGCTTAGGTCTTCTCCGGGACAGGGTCTCCTACAATGAGCAGTTCTTC	CASSLGLLRDRVSYNEQFF	NA	TRBD1	TRBJ2-1	TRBV7-9
TGCGCCAGCAGCCAACCGACAGGGGGGGTCGGGGGCTATGGCTACACCTTC	CASSQPTGGVGGYGYTF	NA	TRBD1	TRBJ1-2	TRBV4-1
TGTGCCAGCAGCTTACGGAACACGAGGGAGTCTCGAGGTTCACCCCTCCACTTT	CASSLRNTRESRGSPLHF	NA	NA	TRBJ1-6	TRBV11-2
TGTGCCAGTAGCCCCCGGGGGGACTATGGCTACACCTTC	CASSPRGDYGYTF	NA	NA	TRBJ1-2	TRBV19
TGTGCCAGCAGTCGAACCAGGACTAGCGGCTACAATGAGCAGTTCTTC	CASSRTRTSGYNEQFF	NA	TRBD2	TRBJ2-1	TRBV28
TGTGCCAGCAGTCCTAGTCCCTCCAGGGGCCTTAACTATGGCTACACCTTC	CASSPSPSRGLNYGYTF	NA	NA	TRBJ1-2	TRBV27
TGTGCCAGCAGGAGGACAGGGACAGTAAAAAATGAGCAGTTCTTC	CASRRTGTVKNEQFF	few	TRBD1	TRBJ2-1	TRBV6-5
TGTGCCAGCTCTGACTCCGGGACAGGGGGCTATGGCTACACCTTC	CASSDSGTGGYGYTF	NA	TRBD1	TRBJ1-2	TRBV6-1
TGTGCCATCAGTGAGGGACAGGCCCGCGACTATGGCTACACCTTC	CAISEGQARDYGYTF	NA	TRBD1	TRBJ1-2	TRBV10-3
TGTGCCAGCAGCGATACAGGGAGAGATGGAAACACCATATATTTT	CASSDTGRDGNTIYF	NA	NA	TRBJ1-3	TRBV9
TGTGCCAGCAGCGATACGCGGGGGGGCTACGAGCAGTACTTC	CASSDTRGGYEQYF	NA	TRBD2	TRBJ2-7	TRBV11-2
TGTGCCAGCAGCGCCAGGGTATACACTGAAGCTTTCTTT	CASSARVYTEAFF	NA	NA	TRBJ1-1	TRBV9
TGTGCCAGCAGCCCCCGGCGGTACACTGAAGCTTTCTTT	CASSPRRYTEAFF	NA	NA	TRBJ1-1	TRBV11-3
TGTGCCAGCAGTTACCAGGGGGTAGGAGAGACCCAGTACTTC	CASSYQGVGETQYF	NA	TRBD1	TRBJ2-5	TRBV6-5
TGTGCTAGCAGCTTAGATGTGGCGGGGGCGACCTACAATGAGCAGTTCTTC	CASSLDVAGATYNEQFF	NA	NA	TRBJ2-1	TRBV7-7
TGTGCCTTCCCTTGGGACAGGAGAGGTTTTCCCACCGGGGAGCTGTTTTTT	CAFPWDRRGFPTGELFF	NA	TRBD1	TRBJ2-2	TRBV19
TGTGCCAGCAGTGAACTTCGCAGGGTAGGCTATGGCTACACCTTC	CASSELRRVGYGYTF	NA	NA	TRBJ1-2	TRBV2
TGTGCCAGCAGCGCCTCAGGGACAGGGAACACTGAAGCTTTCTTT	CASSASGTGNTEAFF	NA	TRBD1	TRBJ1-1	TRBV9
TGTGCCAGCAACTTCGATCAGCGGGAGGGCCGTTACGAGCAGTACTTC	CASNFDQREGRYEQYF	NA	TRBD2	TRBJ2-7	TRBV5-4
TGTGCCAGCAGCTTACCGGGACAGGAAAAACTGTTTTTT	CASSLPGQEKLFF	NA	TRBD1	TRBJ1-4	TRBV7-9
TGTGCCAGCAGCCGGACAGACTACGAGCAGTACTTC	CASSRTDYEQYF	NA	NA	TRBJ2-7	TRBV11-2
TGCAGCGTTGACAGGGCGGAGGAGACCCAGTACTTC	CSVDRAEETQYF	NA	NA	TRBJ2-5	TRBV29-1
TGCAGCGTTGAATCGGGCGCGGGCTACGAGCAGTACTTC	CSVESGAGYEQYF	NA	NA	TRBJ2-7	TRBV29-1
TGTGCCAGCAGCGTAGAAGTCGACAGGGCTTTTGACTATGGCTACACCTTC	CASSVEVDRAFDYGYTF	NA	TRBD1	TRBJ1-2	TRBV9
TGTGCCTGGAGCCCTATCACAGGGGCCAGCACAGATACGCAGTATTTT	CAWSPITGASTDTQYF	NA	TRBD1	TRBJ2-3	TRBV30
TGCGCCAGCAGCCAGGGGACAGGGGGCCAGCAGTTCTTC	CASSQGTGGQQFF	NA	TRBD1	TRBJ2-1	TRBV4-1
TGTGCCAGCAGTGGGACAGCCACAGATACGCAGTATTTT	CASSGTATDTQYF	NA	TRBD1	TRBJ2-3	TRBV27
TGCGCCAGCAGTGAGTCTCTTTGGGACAGCCTAAAAGCTTTCTTT	CASSESLWDSLKAFF	NA	TRBD1	TRBJ1-1	TRBV10-2
TGTGCCTGGAGTGTCGGGGAGACCCAGTACTTC	CAWSVGETQYF	NA	NA	TRBJ2-5	TRBV30
TGCGCCAGCAGCTGGGCCAAGGGAGGCACTGAAGCTTTCTTT	CASSWAKGGTEAFF	NA	NA	TRBJ1-1	TRBV5-1
TGTGCCAGCAGCTTCCGGGACAGGGATTCTTCACCCCTCCACTTT	CASSFRDRDSSPLHF	NA	TRBD1	TRBJ1-6	TRBV5-4
TGTGCCAGCAGTGACGGGGGGGCCACAGATACGCAGTATTTT	CASSDGGATDTQYF	NA	NA	TRBJ2-3	TRBV6-4
TGTGCCAGCAGCCCCGACAGGGGGCCGCTCTCCTACGAGCAGTACTTC	CASSPDRGPLSYEQYF	NA	TRBD1	TRBJ2-7	TRBV27
TGCAGCGTTGAAGCCCCCGAGACAGGGAATGAGCAGTTCTTC	CSVEAPETGNEQFF	few	TRBD1	TRBJ2-1	TRBV29-1